Listed below are T cell receptor beta chains from one sample, sequenced in a study of blood T cell repertoires in COVID-19. Sequenced by immunoSEQ multiplex PCR; TCRdb stores in-frame clones only, minus some. The sample lists approximately 150,000 clones; approximately 91% were seen once. Sequenced input: peripheral blood. These receptors were collected from a man younger than 30 with COVID-19, enrolled during active disease. Each CDR3 is given with its conserved first and last residue. Each record gives: J gene, clone size, D gene, V gene, CDR3 protein, CDR3 DNA. A D gene is named only where the DNA matches it firmly. Size is stated for part of the rows, as once, few or many counts, or as a class when the clone is expanded.

TRBJ2-7	once	-	TRBV5-4	CASSPDFSYEQYF	TGTGCCAGCAGCCCGGACTTTTCCTACGAGCAGTACTTC
TRBJ2-2	-	TRBD2	TRBV29-1	CSVEGLAGAGELFF	TGCAGCGTTGAGGGGTTAGCGGGAGCCGGGGAGCTGTTTTTT
TRBJ2-7	once	TRBD1	TRBV7-9	CASSSRGRGEQYF	TGTGCCAGCAGCTCCAGGGGGCGGGGTGAGCAGTACTTC
TRBJ1-1	-	-	TRBV28	CASSPGSNTEAFF	TGTGCCAGCAGCCCAGGGTCGAACACTGAAGCTTTCTTT
TRBJ2-3	-	-	TRBV28	CASSSGDGRTDTQYF	TGTGCCAGCAGCTCAGGGGACGGGCGCACAGATACGCAGTATTTT
TRBJ1-6	-	TRBD1	TRBV27	CASSLTQGNDSPLHF	TGTGCCAGCAGTTTAACACAGGGGAATGATTCACCCCTCCACTTT
TRBJ2-1	-	TRBD1	TRBV5-1	CASSPGTGGNEQFF	TGCGCCAGCAGCCCCGGGACAGGGGGCAATGAGCAGTTCTTC
TRBJ1-4	-	TRBD1	TRBV6-5	CASSTGQGARKLLF	TGTGCCAGCAGCACCGGACAGGGGGCGCGGAAACTGCTTTTT
TRBJ1-2	-	-	TRBV4-3	CASSQDREGVAYGYTF	TGCGCCAGCAGCCAAGATCGGGAGGGGGTCGCCTATGGCTACACCTTC
TRBJ2-7	-	-	TRBV11-2	CASSLVGPPREQYF	TGTGCCAGCAGCTTAGTCGGCCCCCCGCGGGAGCAGTACTTC
TRBJ2-5	-	-	TRBV6-5	CASSYWGYGEEETQYF	TGTGCCAGCAGTTACTGGGGATACGGGGAGGAAGAGACCCAGTACTTC
TRBJ2-7	-	-	TRBV6-2/TRBV6-3	CASSYSSKTRTVPYEQYF	TGTGCCAGCAGTTACTCGAGTAAGACACGGACAGTCCCCTACGAGCAGTACTTC
TRBJ2-2	-	TRBD1	TRBV9	CASSHPDPGQGVNTGELFF	TGTGCCAGCAGCCATCCGGACCCCGGGCAGGGGGTTAACACCGGGGAGCTGTTTTTT